This T cell receptor (beta chain) comes out of a study of human T cells and chemical hapten exposure. Time point noted: pre-sensitization, week 0. Sample treatment: therapeutic diphenylcyclopropenone sensitization with weekly scalp DPC. This clonotype was counted at least ten times. The library labeled individual cDNA molecules by adding unique molecular identifiers to them. In the original analysis: Sample TCR counts, which ranged from 23,224 to 690,600, had a median of approximately 95,000. TCRdb ran MiXCR on the RACE reads and lists one entry per CDR3 protein. TCRdb's processing, not the authors', yielded these V and J calls. This sample has tens of thousands of distinct CDR3 sequences, with roughly a tenth found just once. This receptor was identified in a middle-aged woman with alopecia areata. Some clones in this sample may be carry-over from other donors' samples. Source: whole blood, taken in connection with sensitization to the hapten diphenylcyclopropenone (DPC).

This CDR3 is CASSVAGGGSGEKLFF. In nucleotides, the CDR3 is TGTGCCAGCAGCGTAGCTGGAGGGGGAAGTGGTGAAAAACTGTTTTTT. J is TRBJ1-4 and V is TRBV9; tentatively, D is TRBD1 (6 bases). The germline V and J ends were trimmed by 0 bases and 7 bases, with 16 bases remaining between them. The germline V gene encodes CDR1 SGDLS and CDR2 YYNGEE. The CDR3 totals 16 residues.